The 6 T cell receptor beta chains presented below share a single source sample, sequenced in a study of blood T cell repertoires in COVID-19. Data came from immunoSEQ multiplex PCR; TCRdb stores just in-frame clones and leaves some out. Of 470,000 or so clones in the sample, 70% to 90% are singletons; the top ten hold 3.2%. Source material: peripheral blood. The receptors derive from a human donor in a cohort sampled during active COVID-19.

This chain connects TRBV3-1 (or the pseudogene TRBV3-2) to TRBJ2-3; 13 bases map to TRBD2. Germline V CDR1 and CDR2: LGHDT, YNNKEL (reference sequence). CDR3 length: 18 residues. After removal of 0 bases from V and 4 bases from J, the junction contained 7 bases not matched to a gene. CDR3 sequence (DNA): TGTGCCAGCAGCCAAGATCTTGGACTAGCGGGAGTGGCAGATACGCAGTATTTT. Its translation is CASSQDLGLAGVADTQYF.

J is TRBJ2-1 and V is TRBV7-6; 8 bases are shared with TRBD1. Germline V CDR1 and CDR2: SGHVS, FNYEAQ. Germline trimming cut 5 bases from V and 4 bases from J; bases unmatched to any gene: 16. The CDR3 has 18 amino acids. As DNA, the CDR3 is TGTGCCAGCAGCATACACCCCCGGGACAGGACACCTTACAATGAGCAGTTCTTC. Amino acids: CASSIHPRDRTPYNEQFF.

The chain combines TRBV19 with TRBJ1-4; TRBD1 agrees at 12 bases. Unmatched junction bases numbered 9, after V lost 4 bases and J lost 3 bases. Per germline, CDR1 LNHDA and CDR2 SQIVND (reference sequence). The CDR3 spans 18 residues. CDR3 loop: CASSKTGQGAVPNEKLFF. DNA of the CDR3: TGTGCCAGTAGTAAGACGGGACAGGGGGCCGTGCCTAATGAAAAACTGTTTTTT.

The CDR3 nucleotides read TGTGCCAGCAGCTTGGTAATACTAGCGGGAGCCAGCTACAATGAGCAGTTCTTC. It translates to CASSLVILAGASYNEQFF. This chain links TRBV5-8 with TRBJ2-1, with 11 bases aligning to TRBD2. This CDR3 has 18 residues. The V segment lost 0 bases and the J segment 3 bases; nucleotides outside the gene matches: 8. Per the germline V gene, CDR1 is SGHTS and CDR2 is YDEGEE.

This sequence joins TRBV30 and TRBJ2-3; 11 bases map to TRBD2. Germline assignment: CDR1 GTSNPN and CDR2 SVGIG (reference sequence). V lost 0 bases and J lost 5; bases outside the gene matches: 4. The length of the CDR3 is 15 residues. The DNA for the CDR3 is TGTGCCTGGAGTGTACTAGCGGGAGCACGAGATACGCAGTATTTT. Its protein product is CAWSVLAGARDTQYF.

V usage is TRBV28 and J usage is TRBJ1-3; no firm D call. The CDR3 spans 13 residues. V lost 5 bases and J lost 2, with 7 bases in between. The germline V gene encodes CDR1 MDHEN and CDR2 SYDVKM. The CDR3 here is CASSPIAGNTIYF. The DNA of the CDR3 is TGTGCCAGCAGTCCCATTGCTGGAAACACCATATATTTT.